What follows are 13 T cell receptor beta chains derived from one specimen sequenced in a study of cytomegalovirus exposure and HLA in healthy donors. In the PCR, 60 Vbeta and 13 Jbeta primers were used. Profiling relied on immunoSEQ multiplex PCR, and the TCRdb table lists in-frame clones only, not all of them. The sample holds approximately 120,000 clones, about 80% seen once. Input material: PBMCs. These receptors all stem from a woman between 50 and 59 years old in good health and CMV-seropositive.

This chain connects TRBV7-2 to TRBJ2-3; TRBD2 matches at 11 bases. The germline gives CDR1 SGHTA, CDR2 FQGNSA. The CDR3 extends over 16 amino acids. The junction had 12 bases not matched to a gene; V was cut back by 7 bases and J by 6 bases. The CDR3 region is CASNPSIAGGFDTQYF. CDR3 bases: TGTGCCAGCAACCCCTCGATAGCGGGAGGGTTTGATACGCAGTATTTT.

This clone was counted a few times. The chain recombines TRBV7-9 with TRBJ2-7; 10 nucleotides line up with TRBD2. Germline CDR1 is SEHNR and CDR2 is FQNEAQ (reference sequence). The trim removed 5 bases at V and 0 bases at J, leaving 4 bases unmatched. CDR3 length: 15 amino acids. Written as DNA, the CDR3 is TGTGCCAGCAGCCCTAGCGGGAGTAACTCCTACGAGCAGTACTTC. Translating gives CASSPSGSNSYEQYF.

The J gene is TRBJ1-2, the V gene TRBV5-1, with 7 bases fitting TRBD1. V lost 1 base, J lost 7 bases, and 4 bases stayed unmatched. Germline V CDR1 and CDR2: SGHRS, YFSETQ. This CDR3 spans 13 amino acids. CDR3 amino acids: CASSLQGTAGYTF. The DNA for the CDR3 is TGCGCCAGCAGCTTGCAAGGGACAGCTGGCTACACCTTC.

The rearrangement links TRBV4-1 to TRBJ2-5, with D possibly being TRBD2 (6 bases). The CDR3 is made up of 11 amino acids. The germline V gene has CDR1 MGHRA and CDR2 YSYEKL. The V end lost 1 base, the J end lost 11 bases, and 8 bases lay between the germline ends. CDR3 in amino acids: CASSQGREQYF. The DNA of the CDR3 is TGCGCCAGCAGCCAAGGTCGGGAGCAGTACTTC.

The chain combines TRBV7-8 with TRBJ1-2, with D possibly matching TRBD1 (6 bases). There are 16 residues in the CDR3. CDR1 and CDR2 from the germline V gene are SGHVS and FQNEAQ. V dropped 8 bases and J dropped 2 bases, with 21 bases sitting between them. The CDR3 sequence is CASLRGTDRENYGYTF. The CDR3 region has the DNA TGTGCCAGCCTCAGGGGTACAGATCGGGAAAACTATGGCTACACCTTC.

V and J are TRBV11-3 and TRBJ2-1; D may be TRBD1 (5 bases). CDR1 and CDR2 (germline): SGHNT, YENEEA. V was pared by 5 bases and J by 3 bases, with 14 bases between. CDR3 length equals 15 residues. CDR3 loop: CASSPGNPHYNEQFF. The DNA of the CDR3 is TGTGCCAGCAGCCCAGGGAATCCCCACTACAATGAGCAGTTCTTC.

The gene calls are TRBV7-6 and TRBJ1-2, with 7 positions matching TRBD1. CDR3 length: 13 amino acids. The germline gives CDR1 SGHVS, CDR2 FNYEAQ. J lost 2 bases, V lost 4 bases, and 1 base had no gene match. The CDR3 region is CASSSQGNYGYTF. Here the CDR3 DNA reads TGTGCCAGCAGCTCACAGGGGAACTATGGCTACACCTTC.

This clone turned up a few times. This sequence joins TRBV4-3 and TRBJ1-3; TRBD1 aligns across 8 bases. There are 18 residues in the CDR3. In germline, CDR1 is LGHNA, CDR2 YSLEER. J was trimmed by 1 base and V by 3 bases; bases with no gene match: 11. The DNA of the CDR3 is TGCGCCAGCAGCCATGAACTCGGACAGGGTCCGTCTGGAAACACCATATATTTT. Its translation: CASSHELGQGPSGNTIYF.

The chain combines TRBV19 with TRBJ1-1; 7 nucleotides line up with TRBD1. The CDR3 covers 12 residues. Germline CDR1 LNHDA, CDR2 SQIVND (reference sequence). The CDR3 nucleotides read TGTGCAGCACGGACAGGGAACACTGAAGCTTTCTTT. Residues: CAARTGNTEAFF.

The chain uses TRBV11-3 and TRBJ1-1; 9 nucleotides align to TRBD1. The length of the CDR3 is 17 residues. Germline assignment: CDR1 SGHNT and CDR2 YENEEA. Trimming removed 5 bases from V and 5 bases from J; junction bases left unmatched: 15. In nucleotides, the CDR3 is TGTGCCAGCAGCCCTAGGGATCGAACAGGGGGCGAGACTGAAGCTTTCTTT. It encodes CASSPRDRTGGETEAFF.

This chain joins TRBV7-9 and TRBJ2-4; 9 nucleotides match TRBD2. Trimming at V came to 7 bases and at J to 7 bases, leaving 5 bases not matched to a gene. The CDR3 is made up of 13 amino acids. The germline gives CDR1 SEHNR, CDR2 FQNEAQ (reference sequence). CDR3 in DNA: TGTGCCAGCACCGTAGCGGGAGCGAACATTCAGTACTTC. Its protein product is CASTVAGANIQYF.

This sequence joins TRBV2 and TRBJ2-5; a weak D match, TRBD1 (5 bases). The germline V gene has CDR1 SNHLY and CDR2 FYNNEI. V was clipped by 2 bases and J by 4 bases, with 11 bases between them. There are 14 residues in the CDR3. In nucleotides, the CDR3 is TGTGCCAGCAGTGAACAGGGTATGCGAGAGACCCAGTACTTC. Its translation: CASSEQGMRETQYF.

V is TRBV5-1 and J is TRBJ2-7; TRBD1 matches 8 bases. The CDR3 contains 16 residues. With V trimmed by 0 bases and J by 5 bases, 10 bases remained unmatched. The germline V gene encodes CDR1 SGHRS and CDR2 YFSETQ. In DNA form, the CDR3 reads TGCGCCAGCAGCTTGGCGATAGGGACAGGCACTGACGAGCAGTACTTC. It translates to CASSLAIGTGTDEQYF.